This T cell receptor beta chain was documented in a study of T-cell memory formation after mild COVID-19. The germline V gene encodes CDR1 MNHEY and CDR2 SVGAGI. CDR3 length: 14 residues. Trimming took 5 bases from V and 4 from J, leaving 9 bases between them. TCRdb independently ran MiXCR on the 5' RACE reads; one entry per CDR3 protein. The data hold approximately 300,000 distinct CDR3 sequences, with approximately 15% observed a single time. Source material: PBMCs or a T cell subset sorted from them (not recorded which). This sequence was found in a man younger than 30 who had mild COVID-19 (a few samples of this study predate the infection). Cell type and time point are not known. V is TRBV6-5 and J is TRBJ1-6; D remains ambiguous. CDR3 region: CASSPQPYNSPLHF. The CDR3 DNA reads TGTGCCAGCAGTCCACAACCGTATAATTCACCCCTCCACTTT.